There are many counts of the clone carrying this TCR beta chain. Its antigen is undetermined. The investigators amplified TCR beta CDR3 regions from RNA transcripts. A set of HTBI primers served as the primers for a first-round RT-PCR of the TCR CDR3. One entry per CDR3 protein results from TCRdb running MiXCR on the multiplex PCR reads. This table holds around 400,000 distinct CDR3 sequences, around a quarter found once. These data come from a study of T cells in Graves' hyperthyroidism and ophthalmopathy. Study observations and caveats: The authors' 13 V-J model separated ophthalmopathy from stable hyperthyroidism. Also found in blood were most expanded thyroid clonotypes above 0.001.

CDR1 and CDR2 (germline): MDHEN, SYDVKM. This CDR3 contains 14 residues. V dropped 6 bases and J dropped 2; count of bases not matched to a gene: 5. The specimen sequenced was blood. This sequence originates from a man aged 50-59 years with Graves' hyperthyroidism. V is TRBV28 and J is TRBJ2-5; 8 bases match TRBD2. The CDR3 bases are TGTGCCAGCAGCCCGGGGGGGTTTCAAGAGACCCAGTACTTC. The encoded protein is CASSPGGFQETQYF.